Sequencing of this T cell receptor beta chain was carried out in a study of T-cell reconstitution after alpha-beta-depleted transplantation in children (TCRdb year 2016). Looking at the study overall: Using TCR repertoire profiling, the study followed T-cell immune reconstitution in a quantitative way in children after TCRalphabeta/CD19-depleted allogeneic hematopoietic cell transplantation. Findings and caveats that apply to the study as a whole: Over the following months the frequencies of hyperexpanded clones went down, and after one year T-cell counts and TCRbeta diversity were mostly credited to newly produced T cells. The apparently early recovery of alphabetaT-cell counts about two months after transplant reportedly depended on only several hundred rapidly expanded clones that came from non-depleted graft cells. The high TCRbeta diversity at day 60 in some patients was ascribed to recipient T cells and intrathymic progenitors that had survived conditioning.

This specimen's treatment or condition label, interpreted: allogeneic hematopoietic cell transplantation with graft depleted of TCRalphabeta T cells and CD19 B cells. TCRalphabeta/CD19-depleted allogeneic hematopoietic cell grafts were given to the transplant recipients, all of whom were children. Details on this clonotype: It lacks a known antigen. Base quality data are lacking; no much larger clone is found one base away.

The library was obtained by PCR. Sequenced using an Illumina HiSeq 2500. TCR library preparation used molecular barcoding, with unique molecular identifiers applied to normalize quantification of the TCRbeta repertoire. TCRdb reprocessed the public reads (quality trimming at Q25 with fastp, clone calling with MiXCR) and kept in-frame beta chains. Records with the same CDR3 protein are collapsed into one entry carrying the most frequent genes and DNA. Here the sample has over 200,000 distinct CDR3 sequences; around a sixth occur a single time. The ten largest clonotypes hold roughly two fifths of the sample. The TCR was taken from a male patient aged 2 to 9 who had a stem cell transplant for acute lymphoblastic leukemia, so the T cells may come from the graft donor. Sample: PBMCs, mostly from graft donor cells, taken 360 days after TCRalphabeta/CD19-depleted stem cell transplant.

The DNA sequence is TGTGCCAGCAGCTTGGAGCGCACGGAGCCCCAGCATTTT. It codes for CASSLERTEPQHF. The chain joins TRBV7-9 to TRBJ1-5; the D segment cannot be called with confidence. The junction carries 11 bases between V and J, which are trimmed by 3 bases and 8 bases respectively. Its CDR3 holds 13 amino acids, cysteine through phenylalanine. The only DNA kept is the CDR3, 39 bases in frame from the first base. The germline V gene (reference sequence) specifies SEHNR as CDR1 and FQNEAQ as CDR2.